The clone carrying this TCR beta chain was seen a handful of times. The repertoire was sequenced with immunoSEQ multiplex PCR; TCRdb's copy has only in-frame clones and lacks some. The profile shows under 150,000 clones, about 88% of them singletons. CDR1 is MGHDK, CDR2 SYGVNS, per germline. Trimming removed 4 bases from V and 7 bases from J, with 10 bases in between. The CDR3 length is 12 residues. The sample belongs to a study of blood T cell repertoires in COVID-19. At the level of the study: Sample material is recorded as cDNA or gDNA derived from T cells, B-cell-depleted T cells, or PBMCs.

This receptor was obtained from a human donor in a cohort sampled during active COVID-19. The rearrangement links TRBV25-1 to TRBJ1-1; D not resolved. The specimen was peripheral blood. The CDR3 sequence: CASSAPGLEAFF. In DNA, the CDR3 is TGTGCCAGCAGTGCCCCAGGCCTTGAAGCTTTCTTT.